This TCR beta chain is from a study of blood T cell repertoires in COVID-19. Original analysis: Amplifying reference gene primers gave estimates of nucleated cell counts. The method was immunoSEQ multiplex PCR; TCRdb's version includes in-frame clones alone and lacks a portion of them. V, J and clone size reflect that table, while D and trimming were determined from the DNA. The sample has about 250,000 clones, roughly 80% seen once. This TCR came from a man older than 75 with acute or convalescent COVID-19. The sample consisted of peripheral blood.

CDR3 protein: CASSQLYAGDEQYF. CDR3 coding DNA: TGCGCCAGCAGCCAACTGTACGCCGGGGACGAGCAGTACTTC. The rearrangement uses TRBV5-1 and TRBJ2-7; tentative D call: TRBD2 (5 bases). The germline V gene encodes CDR1 SGHRS and CDR2 YFSETQ. The CDR3 runs to 14 residues. V gave up 4 bases and J gave up 5 bases, with 16 bases separating them. The full variable domain, with the rest looked up from reference TRBV5-1 and TRBJ2-7, is KAGVTQTPRYLIKTRGQQVTLSCSPISGHRSVSWYQQTPGQGLQFLFEYFSETQRNKGNFPGRFSGRQFSNSRSEMNVSTLELGDSALYLCASSQLYAGDEQYFGPGTRLTVT.